The clone carrying this T cell receptor (beta chain) appeared a few times. The data originate from a study of response to subunit inactivated influenza vaccine. V was clipped by 2 bases and J by 3 bases; unmatched bases: 5. The CDR3 totals 15 residues. Germline V lookup: CDR1 LGHNA, CDR2 YNFKEQ. One entry per CDR3 protein, called by TCRdb with MiXCR from the RT-PCR reads. The sample has hundreds of thousands of distinct CDR3 sequences; around 11% are singletons. This sample also belongs to another study, concerning T cells expressing NK-cell markers. This second study says: With UMIs, 5'RACE template switching was used to make TCR beta cDNA. In several experiments, sorting was confined to alpha-beta TCR T cells through use of an anti-gamma-delta TCR antibody. For over five donors, the dominant NKG2C+ clonotypes made up about 1.0-8% of their CD8+ T cells. There were a handful of donors in whom these clonotypes also led the CD3+CD56-NKG2C+ fraction. It is unclear if expanded NKG2C-expressing clones target HCMV antigens.

The chain recombines TRBV4-2 with TRBJ2-7, with TRBD1 matching over 9 bases. This sequence was found in a middle-aged man who received an inactivated influenza vaccine. The source was PBMCs from blood, collected on the day of vaccination. CDR3 nucleotides: TGTGCCAGCAGCCAACCGACAGGGGGATTCTACGAGCAGTACTTC. Amino acids: CASSQPTGGFYEQYF.